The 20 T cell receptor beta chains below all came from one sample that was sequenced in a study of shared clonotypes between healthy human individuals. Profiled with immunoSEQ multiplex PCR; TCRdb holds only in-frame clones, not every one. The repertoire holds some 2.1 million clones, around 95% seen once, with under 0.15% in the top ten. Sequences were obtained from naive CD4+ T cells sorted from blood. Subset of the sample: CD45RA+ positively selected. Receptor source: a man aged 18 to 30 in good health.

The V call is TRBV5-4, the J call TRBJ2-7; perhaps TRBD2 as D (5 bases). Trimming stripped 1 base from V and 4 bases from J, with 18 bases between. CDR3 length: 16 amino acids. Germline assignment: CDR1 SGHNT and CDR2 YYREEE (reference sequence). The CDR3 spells CASSLPVSGVSYEQYF. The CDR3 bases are TGTGCCAGCAGCTTGCCGGTCTCCGGGGTATCATACGAGCAGTACTTC.

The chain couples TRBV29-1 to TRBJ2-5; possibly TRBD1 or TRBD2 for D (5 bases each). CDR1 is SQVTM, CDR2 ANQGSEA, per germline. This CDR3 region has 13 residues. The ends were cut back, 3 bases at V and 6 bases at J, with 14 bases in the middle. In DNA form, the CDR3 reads TGCAGCGTTGAGGGGGTGGGAGCACAGACCCAGTACTTC. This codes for CSVEGVGAQTQYF.

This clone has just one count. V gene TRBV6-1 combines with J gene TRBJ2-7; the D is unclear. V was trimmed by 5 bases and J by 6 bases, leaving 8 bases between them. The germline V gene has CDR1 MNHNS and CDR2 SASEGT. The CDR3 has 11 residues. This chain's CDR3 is CASSREGEQYF. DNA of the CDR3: TGTGCCAGCAGTAGAGAAGGCGAGCAGTACTTC.

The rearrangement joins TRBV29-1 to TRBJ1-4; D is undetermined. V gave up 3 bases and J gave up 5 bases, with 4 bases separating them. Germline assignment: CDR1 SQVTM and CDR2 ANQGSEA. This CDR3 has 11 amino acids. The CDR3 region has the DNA TGCAGCGTTGACAGGAATGAAAAACTGTTTTTT. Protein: CSVDRNEKLFF.

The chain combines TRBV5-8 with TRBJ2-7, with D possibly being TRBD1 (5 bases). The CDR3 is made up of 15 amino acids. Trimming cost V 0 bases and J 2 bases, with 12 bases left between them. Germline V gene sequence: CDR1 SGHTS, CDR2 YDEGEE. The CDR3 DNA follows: TGTGCCAGCAGCTTGGCTTGGGGCAACGCCTACGAGCAGTACTTC. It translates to CASSLAWGNAYEQYF.

CDR3 residues: CASSLAGRAIDTQYF. CDR3 sequence (DNA): TGTGCCAGCAGCTTAGCCGGGAGGGCCATAGATACGCAGTATTTT. This chain joins TRBV7-2 and TRBJ2-3, with 8 bases that match TRBD2. There are 15 residues in the CDR3. Losses at the gene ends were 0 bases for V and 5 bases for J; bases not matched to a gene: 4. Per germline, CDR1 SGHTA and CDR2 FQGNSA.

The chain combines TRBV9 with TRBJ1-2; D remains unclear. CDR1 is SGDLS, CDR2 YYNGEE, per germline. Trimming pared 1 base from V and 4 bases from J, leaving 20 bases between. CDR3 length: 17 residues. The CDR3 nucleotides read TGTGCCAGCAGCGTAAGGTCAACTTTACAACTTGGCTATGGCTACACCTTC. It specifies CASSVRSTLQLGYGYTF.

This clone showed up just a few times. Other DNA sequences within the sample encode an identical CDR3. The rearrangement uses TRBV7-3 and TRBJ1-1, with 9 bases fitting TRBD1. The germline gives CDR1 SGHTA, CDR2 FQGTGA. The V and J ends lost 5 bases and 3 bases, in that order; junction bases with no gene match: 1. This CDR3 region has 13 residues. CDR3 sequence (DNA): TGTGCCAGCAGCCGGGACAGGGACACTGAAGCTTTCTTT. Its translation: CASSRDRDTEAFF.

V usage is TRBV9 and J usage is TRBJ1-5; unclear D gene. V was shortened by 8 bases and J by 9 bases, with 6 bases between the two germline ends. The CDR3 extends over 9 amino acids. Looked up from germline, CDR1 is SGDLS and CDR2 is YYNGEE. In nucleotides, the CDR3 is TGTGCCAGAAGAGGGCCCCAGCATTTT. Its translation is CARRGPQHF. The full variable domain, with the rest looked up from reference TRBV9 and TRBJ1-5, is DSGVTQTPKHLITATGQRVTLRCSPRSGDLSVYWYQQSLDQGLQFLIQYYNGEERAKGNILERFSAQQFPDLHSELNLSSLELGDSALYFCARRGPQHFGDGTRLSIL.

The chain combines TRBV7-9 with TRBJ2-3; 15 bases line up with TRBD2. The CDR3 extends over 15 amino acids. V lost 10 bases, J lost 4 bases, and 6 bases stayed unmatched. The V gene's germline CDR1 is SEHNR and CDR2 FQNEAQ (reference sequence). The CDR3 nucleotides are TGTGCCATCGGGACTAGCGGGAGGAGGTCAGATACGCAGTATTTT. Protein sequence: CAIGTSGRRSDTQYF. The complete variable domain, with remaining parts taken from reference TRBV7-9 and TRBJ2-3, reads DTGVSQNPRHKITKRGQNVTFRCDPISEHNRLYWYRQTLGQGPEFLTYFQNEAQLEKSRLLSDRFSAERPKGSFSTLEIQRTEQGDSAMYLCAIGTSGRRSDTQYFGPGTRLTVL.

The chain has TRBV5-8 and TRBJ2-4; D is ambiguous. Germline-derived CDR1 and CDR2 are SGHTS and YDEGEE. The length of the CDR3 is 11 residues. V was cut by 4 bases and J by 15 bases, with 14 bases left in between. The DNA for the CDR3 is TGTGCCAGCAGCCCCCGGTCGGTATGGTACTTC. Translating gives CASSPRSVWYF.

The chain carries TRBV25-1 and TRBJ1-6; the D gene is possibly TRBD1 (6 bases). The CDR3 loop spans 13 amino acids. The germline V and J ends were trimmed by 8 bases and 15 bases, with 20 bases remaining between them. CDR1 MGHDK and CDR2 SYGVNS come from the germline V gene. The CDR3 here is CASGGALGTILHF. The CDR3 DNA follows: TGTGCCAGCGGGGGGGCCCTAGGTACGATCCTCCACTTT.

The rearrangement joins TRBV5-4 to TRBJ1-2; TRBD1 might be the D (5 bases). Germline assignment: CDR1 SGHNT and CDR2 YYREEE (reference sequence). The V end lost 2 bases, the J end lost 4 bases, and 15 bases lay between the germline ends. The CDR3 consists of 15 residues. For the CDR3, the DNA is TGTGCCAGCAGCTTTGCCAGGGACGGACGCTATGGCTACACCTTC. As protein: CASSFARDGRYGYTF.

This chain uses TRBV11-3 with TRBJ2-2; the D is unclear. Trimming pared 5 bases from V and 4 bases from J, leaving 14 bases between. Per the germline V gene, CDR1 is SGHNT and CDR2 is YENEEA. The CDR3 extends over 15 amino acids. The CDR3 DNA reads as TGTGCCAGCAGCAAGGGCCCTAGTCCCACCGGGGAGCTGTTTTTT. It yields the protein CASSKGPSPTGELFF.

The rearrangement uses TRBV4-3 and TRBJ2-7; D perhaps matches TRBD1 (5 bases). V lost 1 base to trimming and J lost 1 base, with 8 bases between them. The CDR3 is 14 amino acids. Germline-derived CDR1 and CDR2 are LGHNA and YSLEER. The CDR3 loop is CASSQGDRSYEQYF. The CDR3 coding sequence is TGCGCCAGCAGCCAAGGAGACAGATCCTACGAGCAGTACTTC.

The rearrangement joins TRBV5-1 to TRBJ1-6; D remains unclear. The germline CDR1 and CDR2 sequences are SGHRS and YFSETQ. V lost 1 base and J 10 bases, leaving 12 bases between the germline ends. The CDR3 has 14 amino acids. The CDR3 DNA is TGCGCCAGCAGCTTGTCTTTTGGGGAATCACCCCTCCACTTT. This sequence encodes CASSLSFGESPLHF.

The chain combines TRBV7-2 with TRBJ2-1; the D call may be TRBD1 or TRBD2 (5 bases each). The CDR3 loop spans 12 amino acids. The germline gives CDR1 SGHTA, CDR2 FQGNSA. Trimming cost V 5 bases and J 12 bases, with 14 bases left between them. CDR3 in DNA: TGTGCCAGCAGCGAGATGGGACCAGGGCAGTTCTTC. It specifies CASSEMGPGQFF.

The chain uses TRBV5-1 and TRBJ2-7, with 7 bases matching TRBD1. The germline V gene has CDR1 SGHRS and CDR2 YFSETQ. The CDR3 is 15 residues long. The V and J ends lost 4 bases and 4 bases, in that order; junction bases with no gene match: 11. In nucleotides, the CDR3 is TGCGCCAGCAGCATCCTACAGGGGATTGGGTACGAGCAGTACTTC. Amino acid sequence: CASSILQGIGYEQYF.

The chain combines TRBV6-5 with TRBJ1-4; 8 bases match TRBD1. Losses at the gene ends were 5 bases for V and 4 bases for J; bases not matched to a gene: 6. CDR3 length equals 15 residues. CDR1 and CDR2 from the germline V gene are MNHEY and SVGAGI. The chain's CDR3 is CASSPGDRNNEKLFF. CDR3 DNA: TGTGCCAGCAGTCCAGGGGACAGGAATAATGAAAAACTGTTTTTT.

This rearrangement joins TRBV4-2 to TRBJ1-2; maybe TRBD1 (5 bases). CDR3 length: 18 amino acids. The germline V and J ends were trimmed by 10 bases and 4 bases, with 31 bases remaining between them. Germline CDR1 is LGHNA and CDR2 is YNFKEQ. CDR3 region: CATGSATNRDGQLYGYTF. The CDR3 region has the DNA TGTGCCACCGGATCGGCGACCAACCGGGACGGACAACTCTATGGCTACACCTTC.